This TCR beta chain was profiled in a study of identical twins. General observations from the study: Invariant T cells like MAIT and iNKT could partly confound the zero-insertion analyses. The study found that models underestimated out-of-frame TCR alpha sharing in monozygotic twins.

Germline CDR1 reads SEHNR; CDR2 reads FQNEAQ (reference sequence). The CDR3 is 13 residues long. The V end lost 5 bases, the J end lost 8 bases, and 13 bases lay between the germline ends. This clonotype came up a few times. Its antigen is undetermined. A universal primer site was incorporated via template switching, and the cDNA contained unique molecular identifiers. Using its own MiXCR run on the 5' RACE reads, TCRdb lists one record per CDR3 protein. The data show about 660,000 distinct CDR3 sequences, 8.6% seen once. This sample also appeared in a second study, on yellow fever vaccine responses in identical twins.

This clonotype was obtained from a woman aged 18-29 years in good health. The sequencing input was PBMCs. The rearrangement links TRBV7-9 to TRBJ2-1; D possibly corresponds to TRBD1 (6 bases). The CDR3, as DNA: TGTGCCAGCAGCCCCAGGGGTAGCGATGAGCAGTTCTTC. It specifies CASSPRGSDEQFF.